Listed here are 25 T cell receptor beta chains from one sample, sequenced in a study of cytomegalovirus exposure and HLA in healthy donors. 60 Vbeta and 13 Jbeta primers were used in PCR. Only in-frame clones appear in the TCRdb table, and some are missing; sequencing was by immunoSEQ multiplex PCR. The table records some 200,000 clones, 75% to 90% of them present only once. Material: PBMCs. The receptors derive from a man aged 45-65 years in good health and CMV-seronegative.

The V and J genes are TRBV5-5 and TRBJ2-2; D perhaps matches TRBD1 (6 bases). The CDR3 contains 15 residues. Between the trimmed V and J ends, which lost 3 bases and 4 bases, there was a span of 13 bases. Looked up from germline, CDR1 is SGHKS and CDR2 is YYEKEE (reference sequence). As DNA, the CDR3 is TGTGCCAGCAGCTCCGAACAGGGTTTCACCGGGGAGCTGTTTTTT. This sequence encodes CASSSEQGFTGELFF.

This clone was observed a single time. This sequence joins TRBV4-1 and TRBJ1-3; 8 bases map to TRBD1. This CDR3 comprises 15 residues. Germline V gene sequence: CDR1 MGHRA, CDR2 YSYEKL. The V gene end was trimmed by 4 bases and the J gene end by 3 bases; junction bases not matched to a gene: 5. The CDR3 DNA reads as TGCGCCAGCAGCCGGGGACAGGCTAATGGAAACACCATATATTTT. Its translation is CASSRGQANGNTIYF.

The chain is built from TRBV5-1 and TRBJ2-3, with D perhaps TRBD2 (6 bases). This CDR3 spans 12 amino acids. The germline V gene encodes CDR1 SGHRS and CDR2 YFSETQ. V lost 5 bases and J lost 4, with 8 bases in between. The CDR3 sequence is CASRPGADTQYF. In DNA, the CDR3 is TGCGCCAGCAGGCCGGGGGCAGATACGCAGTATTTT.

The CDR3 here is CAIRAGSAANTEAFF. CDR3 nucleotide sequence: TGTGCCATCAGGGCCGGGAGCGCAGCGAACACTGAAGCTTTCTTT. The V and J genes are TRBV10-3 and TRBJ1-1; D is unclear. Trimming took off 6 bases at V and 1 base at J, with 15 bases between the two ends. Germline CDR1 reads ENHRY; CDR2 reads SYGVKD. The CDR3 is 15 amino acids.

The chain couples TRBV28 to TRBJ1-5, with unresolved D. CDR1 MDHEN and CDR2 SYDVKM come from the germline V gene. This CDR3 comprises 12 residues. Trimming cost V 5 bases and J 6 bases, with 8 bases left between them. The CDR3 bases are TGTGCCAGCAGTCTAGCGCGTCAGCCCCAGCATTTT. Residues: CASSLARQPQHF.

The chain joins TRBV5-1 to TRBJ2-2, with D possibly TRBD1 on 6 matching bases. The germline gives CDR1 SGHRS, CDR2 YFSETQ. The CDR3 has 14 residues. Between the trimmed V and J ends, which lost 3 bases and 8 bases, there was a span of 14 bases. DNA of the CDR3: TGCGCCAGCAGCTCTGGACAGTCGAGAGGGGAGCTGTTTTTT. Protein product: CASSSGQSRGELFF.

The chain combines TRBV4-1 with TRBJ2-5; a possible D gene is TRBD2 (7 bases). The J call may be incorrect, as the DNA end agrees better with TRBJ2-7. CDR1 and CDR2 from the germline V gene are MGHRA and YSYEKL. The CDR3 totals 17 residues. For the CDR3, the DNA is TGCGCCAGCAGCCAGGGACTACAGGGCTCCAGCTCCTACGAGCAGTACTTC. It encodes CASSQGLQGSSSYEQYF.

In nucleotides, the CDR3 is TGTGCCAGCAGCTCCGGACAGGGTTGGGCCTACGAGCAGTACTTC. Its translation is CASSSGQGWAYEQYF. The rearrangement joins TRBV5-6 to TRBJ2-5; 8 bases line up with TRBD1. TRBJ2-7 matches the DNA end more closely, so the J call is doubtful. Germline V gene data show CDR1 as SGHDT and CDR2 as YYEEEE. The CDR3 length is 15 residues.

The genes are TRBV6-5 and TRBJ2-7; D unclear. Trimming pared 6 bases from V and 5 bases from J, leaving 14 bases between. The CDR3 contains 13 residues. The V gene's germline CDR1 is MNHEY and CDR2 SVGAGI. CDR3 coding DNA: TGTGCCAGCAGCGCCTATTTGGAGCACGAGCAGTACTTC. It encodes CASSAYLEHEQYF.

The chain is built from TRBV6-4 and TRBJ1-5, with TRBD1 matching over 8 bases. The CDR3 runs to 14 residues. The V gene's germline CDR1 is MRHNA and CDR2 SNTAGT. V lost 6 bases to trimming and J lost 5 bases; unmatched junction nucleotides: 6. The CDR3 here is CASSTTGGDQPQHF. CDR3 bases: TGTGCCAGCAGCACAACAGGGGGTGATCAGCCCCAGCATTTT.

The chain is built from TRBV5-6 and TRBJ1-2, with 8 bases lining up with TRBD1. The CDR3 runs to 16 residues. Losses at the gene ends were 0 bases for V and 5 bases for J; bases not matched to a gene: 9. The germline gives CDR1 SGHDT, CDR2 YYEEEE. The CDR3 loop is CASSLGGQGAWYGYTF. CDR3 in DNA: TGTGCCAGCAGCTTGGGTGGCCAGGGGGCCTGGTATGGCTACACCTTC.

This chain joins TRBV27 and TRBJ2-4; the match to TRBD2 covers 11 bases. Per germline, CDR1 MNHEY and CDR2 SMNVEV (reference sequence). The CDR3 is made up of 19 amino acids. With V trimmed by 6 bases and J by 0 bases, 13 bases remained unmatched. In nucleotides, the CDR3 is TGTGCCAGCAGCCGGGGGCTAGCGGGAGGCAAACTAGCCAAAAACATTCAGTACTTC. This gives the protein CASSRGLAGGKLAKNIQYF.

The chain recombines TRBV7-2 with TRBJ1-4; D ambiguous. CDR1 is SGHTA and CDR2 is FQGNSA in the germline V gene. The V gene lost 2 bases and the J gene lost 4 bases, with 5 bases spanning the gap. The CDR3 has 13 amino acids. The CDR3 reads CASSLRSNEKLFF. The CDR3 nucleotides read TGTGCCAGCAGCTTACGCAGTAATGAAAAACTGTTTTTT.

In this sample, this clone turned up a few times. The chain recombines TRBV10-3 with TRBJ2-7; 7 bases fit TRBD2. The CDR3 is made up of 14 amino acids. Germline V gene data show CDR1 as ENHRY and CDR2 as SYGVKD. After removal of 4 bases from V and 4 bases from J, the junction contained 7 bases not matched to a gene. CDR3 sequence reads: CAISVGGIGYEQYF. The DNA of the CDR3 is TGTGCCATCAGTGTGGGGGGGATCGGTTACGAGCAGTACTTC.

The V call is TRBV5-1, the J call TRBJ1-2; 7 nucleotides align to TRBD1. The V and J ends lost 0 bases and 3 bases, in that order; junction bases with no gene match: 5. From germline, CDR1 is SGHRS and CDR2 YFSETQ. The CDR3 is made up of 15 amino acids. The CDR3 loop reads CASSLEGGADYGYTF. The DNA of the CDR3 is TGCGCCAGCAGCTTGGAAGGGGGCGCGGACTATGGCTACACCTTC.

The V call is TRBV6-1, the J call TRBJ1-5; the match to TRBD1 covers 10 bases. The germline CDR1 and CDR2 sequences are MNHNS and SASEGT. The J segment lost 5 bases and the V segment lost 4 bases, leaving 5 bases of the junction unmatched. The CDR3 runs 15 residues. In nucleotides, the CDR3 is TGTGCCAGCAGTGCGCTAGGACAGGGGGATCAGCCCCAGCATTTT. This translates into CASSALGQGDQPQHF.

The table lists this clone with a count of one. This chain joins TRBV7-2 and TRBJ2-1, with 16 bases identical to TRBD2. Germline CDR1 and CDR2: SGHTA and FQGNSA. The CDR3 extends over 15 amino acids. Trimming at V came to 5 bases and at J to 12 bases, leaving 7 bases not matched to a gene. This CDR3 reads CASSPGLAGGVGQFF. The CDR3 DNA reads TGTGCCAGCAGCCCGGGACTAGCGGGAGGGGTCGGGCAGTTCTTC.

The chain links TRBV5-4 to TRBJ1-2; D is perhaps TRBD1 (5 bases). CDR3 size: 14 residues. Germline values: CDR1 SGHNT, CDR2 YYREEE (reference sequence). Trimming left V 4 bases short and J 5 bases short, with 15 bases between. This chain's CDR3 is CASSPGSRGYGYTF. CDR3 sequence (DNA): TGTGCCAGCAGCCCGGGATCCCGGGGGTATGGCTACACCTTC. Full variable domain (missing parts from reference TRBV5-4 and TRBJ1-2): ETGVTQSPTHLIKTRGQQVTLRCSSQSGHNTVSWYQQALGQGPQFIFQYYREEENGRGNFPPRFSGLQFPNYSSELNVNALELDDSALYLCASSPGSRGYGYTFGSGTRLTVV.

The CDR3 nucleotides read TGTGCCTGGAGTGTAGGGGCGGGAGCGTTTACAGATACGCAGTATTTT. Amino acids: CAWSVGAGAFTDTQYF. V and J are TRBV30 and TRBJ2-3; 7 bases line up with TRBD2. The CDR3 has 16 residues. The J segment lost 3 bases and the V segment lost 0 bases, leaving 9 bases of the junction unmatched. Germline V CDR1 and CDR2: GTSNPN, SVGIG (reference sequence).

The CDR3 DNA follows: TGCGCCAGCAGCTTGGTGGTCGCGGGGCCCGCGTCTCATGAGCAGTTCTTC. It specifies CASSLVVAGPASHEQFF. The J gene is TRBJ2-1, the V gene TRBV5-1, with D perhaps matching TRBD2 (6 bases). Trimming left V 0 bases short and J 8 bases short, with 21 bases between. This CDR3 has 17 amino acids. CDR1 is SGHRS and CDR2 is YFSETQ in the germline V gene.

The chain carries TRBV19 and TRBJ2-7, with a possible D match to TRBD1 (6 bases). Trimming removed 6 bases from V and 3 bases from J, with 18 bases in between. This CDR3 is 15 amino acids long. CDR1 and CDR2 (germline): LNHDA, SQIVND (reference sequence). The CDR3 region is CASSPSSQGNYEQYF. The CDR3 DNA is TGTGCCAGTAGCCCGTCGTCTCAGGGGAACTACGAGCAGTACTTC. The full variable domain, with the rest looked up from reference TRBV19 and TRBJ2-7, is DGGITQSPKYLFRKEGQNVTLSCEQNLNHDAMYWYRQDPGQGLRLIYYSQIVNDFQKGDIAEGYSVSREKKESFPLTVTSAQKNPTAFYLCASSPSSQGNYEQYFGPGTRLTVT.

The gene calls are TRBV6-5 and TRBJ2-3; 7 bases line up with TRBD2. Germline V gene sequence: CDR1 MNHEY, CDR2 SVGAGI. The ends lost 6 bases at V and 0 bases at J; junction bases unmatched: 6. This CDR3 has 15 residues. The CDR3 loop reads CASRRSGDSTDTQYF. The DNA of the CDR3 is TGTGCCAGCAGAAGAAGCGGGGATAGCACAGATACGCAGTATTTT.

This rearrangement joins TRBV14 to TRBJ1-1; the match to TRBD1 covers 9 bases. V dropped 0 bases and J dropped 0; count of bases not matched to a gene: 8. Germline V CDR1 and CDR2: SGHDN, FVKESK. The CDR3 covers 18 residues. CDR3 loop: CASSQDPVGTGLNTEAFF. DNA for the CDR3: TGTGCCAGCAGCCAAGATCCCGTCGGGACAGGGTTGAACACTGAAGCTTTCTTT.

The V gene is TRBV5-1, the J gene TRBJ1-1; 9 bases align to TRBD1. The V and J ends lost 4 bases and 1 base, in that order; junction bases with no gene match: 5. The CDR3 has 15 residues. CDR1 is SGHRS and CDR2 is YFSETQ in the germline V gene. The CDR3 DNA reads TGCGCCAGCAGCGAACAGGGGGCGAGGAACACTGAAGCTTTCTTT. Its protein product is CASSEQGARNTEAFF.

This clone was counted a single time. This sequence joins TRBV4-2 and TRBJ2-7, with D possibly matching TRBD1 (6 bases). The length of the CDR3 is 15 residues. Germline V gene lookup returns CDR1 LGHNA and CDR2 YNFKEQ. The ends were cut back, 2 bases at V and 2 bases at J, with 13 bases in the middle. CDR3 nucleotides: TGTGCCAGCAGCCAACAGACAGGCTCAACCTACGAGCAGTACTTC. This codes for CASSQQTGSTYEQYF.